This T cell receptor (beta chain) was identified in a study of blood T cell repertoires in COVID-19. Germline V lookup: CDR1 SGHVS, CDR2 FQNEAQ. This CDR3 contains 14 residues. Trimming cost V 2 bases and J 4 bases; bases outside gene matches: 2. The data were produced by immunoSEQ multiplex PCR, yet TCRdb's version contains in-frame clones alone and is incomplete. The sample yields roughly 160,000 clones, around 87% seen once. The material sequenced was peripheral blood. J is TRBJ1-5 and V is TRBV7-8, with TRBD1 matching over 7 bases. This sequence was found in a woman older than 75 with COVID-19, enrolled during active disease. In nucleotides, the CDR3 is TGTGCCAGCAGCTTACAGGGGGTGAATCAGCCCCAGCATTTT. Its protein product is CASSLQGVNQPQHF.